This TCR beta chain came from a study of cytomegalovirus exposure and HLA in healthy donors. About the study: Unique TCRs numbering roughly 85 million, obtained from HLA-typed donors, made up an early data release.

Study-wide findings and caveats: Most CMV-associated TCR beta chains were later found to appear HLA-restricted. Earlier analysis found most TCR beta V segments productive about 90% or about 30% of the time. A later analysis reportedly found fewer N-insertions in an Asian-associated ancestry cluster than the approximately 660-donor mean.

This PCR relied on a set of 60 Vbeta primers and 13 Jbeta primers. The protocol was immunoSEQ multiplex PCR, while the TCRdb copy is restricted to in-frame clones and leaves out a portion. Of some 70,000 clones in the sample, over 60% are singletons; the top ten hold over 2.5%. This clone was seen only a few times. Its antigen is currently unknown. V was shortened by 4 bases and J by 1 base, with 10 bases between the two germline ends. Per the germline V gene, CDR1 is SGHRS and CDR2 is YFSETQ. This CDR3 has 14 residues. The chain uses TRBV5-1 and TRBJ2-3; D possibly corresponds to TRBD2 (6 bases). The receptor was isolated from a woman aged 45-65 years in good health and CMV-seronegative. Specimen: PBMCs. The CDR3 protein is CASSVGGGTDTQYF. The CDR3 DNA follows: TGCGCCAGCAGCGTAGGAGGGGGCACAGATACGCAGTATTTT.